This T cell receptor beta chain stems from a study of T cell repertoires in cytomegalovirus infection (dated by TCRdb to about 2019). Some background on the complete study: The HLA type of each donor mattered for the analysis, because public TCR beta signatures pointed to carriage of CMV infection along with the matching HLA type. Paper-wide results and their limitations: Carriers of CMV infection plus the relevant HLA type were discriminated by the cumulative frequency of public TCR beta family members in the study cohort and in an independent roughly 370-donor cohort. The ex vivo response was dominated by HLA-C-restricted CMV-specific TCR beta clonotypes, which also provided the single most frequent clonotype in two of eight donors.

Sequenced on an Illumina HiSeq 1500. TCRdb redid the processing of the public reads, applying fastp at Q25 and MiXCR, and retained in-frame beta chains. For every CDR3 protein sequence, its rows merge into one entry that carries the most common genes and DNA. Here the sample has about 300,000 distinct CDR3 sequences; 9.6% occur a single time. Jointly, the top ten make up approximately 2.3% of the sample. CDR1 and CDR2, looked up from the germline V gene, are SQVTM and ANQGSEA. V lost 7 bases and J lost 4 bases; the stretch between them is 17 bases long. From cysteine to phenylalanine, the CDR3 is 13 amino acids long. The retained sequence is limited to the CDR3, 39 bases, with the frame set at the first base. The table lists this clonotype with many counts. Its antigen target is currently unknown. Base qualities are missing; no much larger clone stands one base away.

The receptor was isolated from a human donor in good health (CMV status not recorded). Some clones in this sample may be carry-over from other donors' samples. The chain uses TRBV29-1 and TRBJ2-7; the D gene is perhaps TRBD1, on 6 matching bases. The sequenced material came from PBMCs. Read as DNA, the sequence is TGCAGCGCCTCTGGGGGCTATAATTACGAGCAGTACTTC. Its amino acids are CSASGGYNYEQYF.